This T cell receptor beta chain was recovered during a study of blood T cells in healthy people across ages. Then a second PCR, running roughly 6 to 12 cycles, was carried out with a sample-barcoded 5' primer and a J-beta primer mix. Each CDR3 protein gets one entry after TCRdb re-called the 5' RACE reads with MiXCR. The sample consists of hundreds of thousands of distinct CDR3 sequences, approximately 60% of them appearing once. Study conclusions and caveats: Unknown donor CMV status possibly confounded expanded clonotype changes.

CDR1 is MNHEY and CDR2 is SVGAGI in the germline V gene. Trimming removed 5 bases from V and 6 bases from J, with 18 bases in between. The CDR3 spans 15 residues. This clonotype appeared a few times. Its specificity is unknown. The TCR originated in a man in his forties or fifties in good health. The J gene is TRBJ2-3, the V gene TRBV6-5, with D tentatively TRBD2 (6 bases). Sequences were obtained from blood. The CDR3 nucleotides read TGTGCCAGCAGTCCTAGTGAGGGGAGGTGGGATACGCAGTATTTT. Protein sequence: CASSPSEGRWDTQYF.